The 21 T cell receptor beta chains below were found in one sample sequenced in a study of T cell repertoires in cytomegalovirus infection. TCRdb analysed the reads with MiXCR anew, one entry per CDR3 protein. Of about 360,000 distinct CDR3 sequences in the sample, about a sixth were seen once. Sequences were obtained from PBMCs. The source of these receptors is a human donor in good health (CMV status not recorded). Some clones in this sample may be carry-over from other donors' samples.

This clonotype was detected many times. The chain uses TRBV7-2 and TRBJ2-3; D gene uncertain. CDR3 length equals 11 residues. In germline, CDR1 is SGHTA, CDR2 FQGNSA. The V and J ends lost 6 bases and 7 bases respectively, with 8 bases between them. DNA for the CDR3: TGTGCCAGCAGGGGGATAAATACGCAGTATTTT. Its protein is CASRGINTQYF.

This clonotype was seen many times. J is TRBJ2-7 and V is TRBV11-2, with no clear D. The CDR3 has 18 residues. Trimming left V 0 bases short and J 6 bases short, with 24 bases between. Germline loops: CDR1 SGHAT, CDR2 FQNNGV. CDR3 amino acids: CASSLDVLTGSFVGEQYF. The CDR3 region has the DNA TGTGCCAGCAGCTTAGATGTCCTGACCGGATCGTTCGTGGGCGAGCAGTACTTC.

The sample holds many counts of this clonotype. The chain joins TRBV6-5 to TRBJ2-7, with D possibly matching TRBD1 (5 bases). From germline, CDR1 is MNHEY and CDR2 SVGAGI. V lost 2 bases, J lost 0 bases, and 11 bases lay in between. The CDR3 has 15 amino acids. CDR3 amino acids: CASSYGRGHSYEQYF. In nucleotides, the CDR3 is TGTGCCAGCAGTTACGGAAGGGGTCACTCCTACGAGCAGTACTTC.

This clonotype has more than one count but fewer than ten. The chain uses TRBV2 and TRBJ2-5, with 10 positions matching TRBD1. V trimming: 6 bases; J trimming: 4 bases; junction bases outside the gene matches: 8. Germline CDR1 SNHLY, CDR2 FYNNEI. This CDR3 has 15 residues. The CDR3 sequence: CASRQDRGGRETQYF. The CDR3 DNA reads TGTGCCAGCAGACAGGACAGGGGGGGACGAGAGACCCAGTACTTC. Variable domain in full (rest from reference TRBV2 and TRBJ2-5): EPEVTQTPSHQVTQMGQEVILRCVPISNHLYFYWYRQILGQKVEFLVSFYNNEISEKSEIFDDQFSVERPDGSNFTLKIRSTKLEDSAMYFCASRQDRGGRETQYFGPGTRLLVL.

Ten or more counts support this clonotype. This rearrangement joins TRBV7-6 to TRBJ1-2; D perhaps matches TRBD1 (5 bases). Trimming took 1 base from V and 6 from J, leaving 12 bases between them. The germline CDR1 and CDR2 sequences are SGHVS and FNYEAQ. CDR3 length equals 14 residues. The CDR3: CASSLDVEGNGYTF. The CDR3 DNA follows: TGTGCCAGCAGCTTAGATGTCGAGGGGAATGGCTACACCTTC.

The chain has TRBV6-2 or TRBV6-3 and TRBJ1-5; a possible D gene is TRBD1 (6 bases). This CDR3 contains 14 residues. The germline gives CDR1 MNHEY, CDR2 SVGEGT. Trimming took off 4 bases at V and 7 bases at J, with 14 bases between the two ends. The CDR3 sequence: CASSWNIRGQPQHF. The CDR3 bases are TGTGCCAGCAGTTGGAACATCAGGGGACAGCCCCAGCATTTT.

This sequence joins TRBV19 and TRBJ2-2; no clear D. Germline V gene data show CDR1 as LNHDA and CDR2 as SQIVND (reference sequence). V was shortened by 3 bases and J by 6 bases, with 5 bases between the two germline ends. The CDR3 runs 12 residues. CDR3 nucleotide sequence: TGTGCCAGTAGTATTCAGTCCGGGGAGCTGTTTTTT. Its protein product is CASSIQSGELFF.

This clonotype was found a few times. CDR3 amino acids: CASARGIAVTQYF. The CDR3 bases are TGTGCCAGCGCTAGAGGGATAGCGGTTACCCAGTACTTC. V gene TRBV11-2 combines with J gene TRBJ2-5; possible D gene TRBD2, 6 bases. The CDR3 contains 13 residues. V lost 8 bases and J lost 8, with 18 bases in between. Germline V gene data show CDR1 as SGHAT and CDR2 as FQNNGV.

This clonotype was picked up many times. CDR3 in amino acids: CASRCVGRTYEQYF. The CDR3 DNA reads as TGTGCCAGCAGGTGTGTCGGGCGAACCTACGAGCAGTACTTC. V is TRBV7-6 and J is TRBJ2-7, with D unclear. Per the germline V gene, CDR1 is SGHVS and CDR2 is FNYEAQ. The CDR3 consists of 14 residues. Trimming removed 6 bases from V and 2 bases from J, with 14 bases in between.

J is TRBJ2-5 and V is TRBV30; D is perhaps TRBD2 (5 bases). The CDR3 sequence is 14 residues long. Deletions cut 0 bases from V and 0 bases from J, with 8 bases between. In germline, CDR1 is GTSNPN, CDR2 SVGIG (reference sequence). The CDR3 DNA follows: TGTGCCTGGAGTGTACATAGCGACCAAGAGACCCAGTACTTC. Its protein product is CAWSVHSDQETQYF.

The CDR3 spells CASSTGTSVVDTQYF. CDR3 nucleotide sequence: TGCGCCAGCAGTACCGGGACTAGCGTGGTAGATACGCAGTATTTT. The rearrangement uses TRBV5-1 and TRBJ2-3, with TRBD2 identical over 10 bases. The J segment lost 5 bases and the V segment lost 5 bases, leaving 8 bases of the junction unmatched. There are 15 residues in the CDR3. Germline V gene data show CDR1 as SGHRS and CDR2 as YFSETQ.

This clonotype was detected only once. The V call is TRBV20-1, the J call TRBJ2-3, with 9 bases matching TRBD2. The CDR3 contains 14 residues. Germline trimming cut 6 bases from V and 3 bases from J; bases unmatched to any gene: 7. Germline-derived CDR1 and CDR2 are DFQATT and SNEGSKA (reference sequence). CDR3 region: CSAPLAGTTDTQYF. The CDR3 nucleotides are TGCAGTGCCCCACTAGCGGGTACGACAGATACGCAGTATTTT.

The CDR3 region is CSARKATSGANNEQFF. The CDR3 bases are TGCAGTGCGCGCAAGGCAACTAGCGGGGCCAACAATGAGCAGTTCTTC. The V and J genes are TRBV20-1 and TRBJ2-1; TRBD2 matches at 10 bases. Per germline, CDR1 DFQATT and CDR2 SNEGSKA (reference sequence). The CDR3 extends over 16 amino acids. The ends lost 6 bases at V and 5 bases at J; junction bases unmatched: 13.

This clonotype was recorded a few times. The CDR3 region is CAISDRDGPYEQYF. For the CDR3, the DNA is TGTGCCATCAGTGACCGGGACGGGCCCTACGAGCAGTACTTC. The J gene is TRBJ2-7, the V gene TRBV10-3, with D perhaps TRBD1 or TRBD2 (5 bases each). The germline gives CDR1 ENHRY, CDR2 SYGVKD. The CDR3 sequence is 14 residues long. V shed 3 bases and J shed 2 bases, with 11 bases lying between them.

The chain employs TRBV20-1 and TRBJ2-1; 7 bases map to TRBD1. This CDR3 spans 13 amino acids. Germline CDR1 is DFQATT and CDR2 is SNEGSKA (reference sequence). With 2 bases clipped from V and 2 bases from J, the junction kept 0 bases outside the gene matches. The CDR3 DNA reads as TGCAGTGCTAGAACAGGGGCCTACAATGAGCAGTTCTTC. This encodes CSARTGAYNEQFF.

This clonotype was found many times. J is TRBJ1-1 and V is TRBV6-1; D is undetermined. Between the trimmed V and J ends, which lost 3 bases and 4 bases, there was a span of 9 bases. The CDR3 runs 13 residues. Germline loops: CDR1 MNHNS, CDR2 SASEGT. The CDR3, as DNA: TGTGCCAGCAGTGATGGGGTTTTCACTGAAGCTTTCTTT. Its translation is CASSDGVFTEAFF.

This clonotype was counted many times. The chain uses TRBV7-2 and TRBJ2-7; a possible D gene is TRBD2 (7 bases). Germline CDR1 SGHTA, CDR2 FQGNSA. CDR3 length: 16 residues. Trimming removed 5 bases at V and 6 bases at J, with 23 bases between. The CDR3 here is CASSKEVGTGGGEQYF. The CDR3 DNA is TGTGCCAGCAGCAAAGAAGTGGGGACGGGGGGCGGCGAGCAGTACTTC.

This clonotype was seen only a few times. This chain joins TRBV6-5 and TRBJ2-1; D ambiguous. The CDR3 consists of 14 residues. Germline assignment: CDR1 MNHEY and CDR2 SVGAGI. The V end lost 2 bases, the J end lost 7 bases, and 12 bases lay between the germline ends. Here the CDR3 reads CASSYVDHKNEQFF. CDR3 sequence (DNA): TGTGCCAGCAGTTACGTTGACCACAAGAATGAGCAGTTCTTC.

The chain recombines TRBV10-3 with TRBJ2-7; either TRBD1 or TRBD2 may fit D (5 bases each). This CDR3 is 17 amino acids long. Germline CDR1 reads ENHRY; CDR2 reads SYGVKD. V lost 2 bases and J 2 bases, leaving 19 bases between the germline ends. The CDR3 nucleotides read TGTGCCATCAGTGAGGTGAGGGGTTTAGGTCCGGCCTACGAGCAGTACTTC. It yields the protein CAISEVRGLGPAYEQYF.

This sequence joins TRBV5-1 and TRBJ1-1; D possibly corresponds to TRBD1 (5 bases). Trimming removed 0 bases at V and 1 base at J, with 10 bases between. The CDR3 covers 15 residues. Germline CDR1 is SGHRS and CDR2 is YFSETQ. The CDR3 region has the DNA TGCGCCAGCAGCTTGGTTGCAGGGCAGAACACTGAAGCTTTCTTT. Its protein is CASSLVAGQNTEAFF.

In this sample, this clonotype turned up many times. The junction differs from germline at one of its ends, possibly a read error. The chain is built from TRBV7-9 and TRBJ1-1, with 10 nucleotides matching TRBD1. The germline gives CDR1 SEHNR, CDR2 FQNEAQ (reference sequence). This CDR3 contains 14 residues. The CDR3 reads CASSLAGTGVKAFF. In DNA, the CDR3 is TGTGCCAGCAGCCTAGCAGGGACAGGGGTGAAAGCTTTCTTT.